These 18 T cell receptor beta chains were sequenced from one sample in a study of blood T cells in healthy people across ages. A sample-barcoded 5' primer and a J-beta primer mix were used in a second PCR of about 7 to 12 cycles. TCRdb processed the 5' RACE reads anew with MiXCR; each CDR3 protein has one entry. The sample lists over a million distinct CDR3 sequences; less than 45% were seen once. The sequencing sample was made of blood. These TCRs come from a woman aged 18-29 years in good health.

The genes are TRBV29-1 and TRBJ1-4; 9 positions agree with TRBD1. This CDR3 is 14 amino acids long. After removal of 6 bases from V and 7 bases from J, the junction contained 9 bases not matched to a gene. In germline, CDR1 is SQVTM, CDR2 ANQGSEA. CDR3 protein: CSVAGGTGREKLFF. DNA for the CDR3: TGCAGCGTGGCGGGCGGGACAGGGCGTGAAAAACTGTTTTTT.

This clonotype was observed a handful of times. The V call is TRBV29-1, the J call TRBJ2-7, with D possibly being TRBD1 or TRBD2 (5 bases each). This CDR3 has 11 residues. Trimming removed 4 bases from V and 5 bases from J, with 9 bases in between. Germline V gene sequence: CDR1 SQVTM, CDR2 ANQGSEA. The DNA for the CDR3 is TGCAGCGTTGCTTGGGGACACGAGCAGTACTTC. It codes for CSVAWGHEQYF.

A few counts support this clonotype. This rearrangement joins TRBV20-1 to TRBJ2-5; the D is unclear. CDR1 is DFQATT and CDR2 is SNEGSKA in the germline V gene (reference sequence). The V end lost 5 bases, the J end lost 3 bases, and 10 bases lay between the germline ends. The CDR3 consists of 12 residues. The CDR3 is CSAGDMKETQYF. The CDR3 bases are TGCAGTGCTGGTGACATGAAAGAGACCCAGTACTTC.

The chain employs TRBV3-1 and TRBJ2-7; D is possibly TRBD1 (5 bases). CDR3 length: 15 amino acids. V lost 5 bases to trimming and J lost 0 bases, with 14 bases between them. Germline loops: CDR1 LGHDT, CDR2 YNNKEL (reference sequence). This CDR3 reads CASSSPTQGSYEQYF. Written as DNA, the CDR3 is TGTGCCAGCAGCTCCCCTACCCAGGGCTCCTACGAGCAGTACTTC.

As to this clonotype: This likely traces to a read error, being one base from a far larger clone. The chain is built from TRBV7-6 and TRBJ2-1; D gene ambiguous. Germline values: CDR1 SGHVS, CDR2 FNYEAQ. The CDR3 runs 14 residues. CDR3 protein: CGSSLGGPYNEQFF. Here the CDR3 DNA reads TGTGGCAGCAGCTTAGGTGGGCCCTACAATGAGCAGTTCTTC. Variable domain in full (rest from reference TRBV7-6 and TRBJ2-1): GAGVSQSPRYKVTKRGQDVALRCDPISGHVSLYWYRQALGQGPEFLTYFNYEAQQDKSGLPNDRFSAERPEGSISTLTIQRTEQRDSAMYRCGSSLGGPYNEQFFGPGTRLTVL.

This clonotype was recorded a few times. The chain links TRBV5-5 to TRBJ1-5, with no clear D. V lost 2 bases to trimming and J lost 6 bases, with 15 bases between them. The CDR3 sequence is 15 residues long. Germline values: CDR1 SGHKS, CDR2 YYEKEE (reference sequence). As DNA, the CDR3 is TGTGCCAGCAGCTTTGACCCCGGGCGCGGTCAGCCCCAGCATTTT. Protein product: CASSFDPGRGQPQHF.

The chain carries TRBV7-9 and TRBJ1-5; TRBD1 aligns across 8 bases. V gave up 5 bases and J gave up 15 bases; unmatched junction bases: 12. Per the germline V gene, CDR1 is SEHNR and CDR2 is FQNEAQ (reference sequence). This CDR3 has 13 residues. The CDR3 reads CASSASGTGLPHF. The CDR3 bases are TGTGCCAGCAGCGCGTCCGGGACAGGACTCCCGCATTTT.

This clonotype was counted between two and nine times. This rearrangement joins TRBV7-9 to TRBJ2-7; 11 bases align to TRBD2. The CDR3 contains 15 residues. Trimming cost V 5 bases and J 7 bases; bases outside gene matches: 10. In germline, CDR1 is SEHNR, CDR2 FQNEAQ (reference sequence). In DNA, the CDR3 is TGTGCCAGCAGCGTAACTAGCGGGAGCTACAATGAGCAGTACTTC. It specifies CASSVTSGSYNEQYF. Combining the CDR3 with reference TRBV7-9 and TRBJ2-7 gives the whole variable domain DTGVSQNPRHKITKRGQNVTFRCDPISEHNRLYWYRQTLGQGPEFLTYFQNEAQLEKSRLLSDRFSAERPKGSFSTLEIQRTEQGDSAMYLCASSVTSGSYNEQYFGPGTRLTVT.

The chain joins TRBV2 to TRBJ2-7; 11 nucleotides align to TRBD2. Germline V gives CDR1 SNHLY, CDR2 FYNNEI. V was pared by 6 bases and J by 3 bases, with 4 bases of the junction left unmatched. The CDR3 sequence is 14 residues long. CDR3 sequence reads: CASRWTSGLYEQYF. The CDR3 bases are TGTGCCAGCAGGTGGACTAGCGGGCTCTACGAGCAGTACTTC.

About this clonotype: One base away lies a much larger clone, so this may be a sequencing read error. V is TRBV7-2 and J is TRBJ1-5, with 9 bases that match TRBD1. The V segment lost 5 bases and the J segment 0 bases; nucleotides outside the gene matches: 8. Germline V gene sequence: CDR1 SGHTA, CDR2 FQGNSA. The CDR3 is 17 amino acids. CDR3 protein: CASSPSDRGFSNQPQHF. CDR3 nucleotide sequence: TGTGCCAGCAGCCCATCGGACAGGGGATTTAGCAATCAGCCCCAGCATTTT.

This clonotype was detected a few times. DNA for the CDR3: TGCGCCAGCAGCCAAGCGTCGGCTAGCGGGGGATACAATGAGCAGTTCTTC. Encoded protein: CASSQASASGGYNEQFF. The chain carries TRBV4-3 and TRBJ2-1; 10 positions match TRBD2. V gave up 1 base and J gave up 4 bases; unmatched junction bases: 7. CDR1 is LGHNA and CDR2 is YSLEER in the germline V gene. The CDR3 length is 17 residues.

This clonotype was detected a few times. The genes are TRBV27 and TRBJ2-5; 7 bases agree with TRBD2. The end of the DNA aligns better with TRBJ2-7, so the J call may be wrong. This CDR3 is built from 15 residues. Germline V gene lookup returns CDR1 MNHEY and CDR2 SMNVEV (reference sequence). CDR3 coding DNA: TGTGCCAGCAGTTCGACGGTGCGGGAGAGGCACGAGCAGTACTTC. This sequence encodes CASSSTVRERHEQYF.

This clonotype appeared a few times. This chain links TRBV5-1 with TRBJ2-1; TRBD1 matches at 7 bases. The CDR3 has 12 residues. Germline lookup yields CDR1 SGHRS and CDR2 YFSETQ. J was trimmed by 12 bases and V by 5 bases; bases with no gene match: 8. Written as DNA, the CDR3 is TGCGCCAGCAGTTTTGACAGGGTTGCGCAGTTCTTC. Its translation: CASSFDRVAQFF.

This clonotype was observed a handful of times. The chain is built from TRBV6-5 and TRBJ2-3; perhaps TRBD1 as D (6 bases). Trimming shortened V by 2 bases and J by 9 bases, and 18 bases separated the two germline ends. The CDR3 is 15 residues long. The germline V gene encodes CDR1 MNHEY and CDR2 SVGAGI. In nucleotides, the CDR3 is TGTGCCAGCAGTTACCCAACAACAGGGCAGGGAACGCAGTATTTT. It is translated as CASSYPTTGQGTQYF.

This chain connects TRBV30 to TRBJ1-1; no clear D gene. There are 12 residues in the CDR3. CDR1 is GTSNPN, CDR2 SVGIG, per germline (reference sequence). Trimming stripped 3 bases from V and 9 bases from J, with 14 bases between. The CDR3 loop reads CAWSAIQLKAFF. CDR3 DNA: TGTGCCTGGAGCGCGATCCAGCTAAAAGCTTTCTTT.

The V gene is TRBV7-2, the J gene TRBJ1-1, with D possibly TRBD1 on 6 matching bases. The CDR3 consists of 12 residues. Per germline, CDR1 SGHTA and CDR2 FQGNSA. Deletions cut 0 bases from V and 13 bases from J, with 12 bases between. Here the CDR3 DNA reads TGTGCCAGCAGCTTAGCGTGGACAGAGGATTTCTTT. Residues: CASSLAWTEDFF.

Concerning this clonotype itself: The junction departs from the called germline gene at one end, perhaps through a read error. CDR3 in DNA: TGCAGTGCGAGAGACAGGGAATGGTCCTATAATTCACCCCTCCACTTT. Its protein product is CSARDREWSYNSPLHF. The chain has TRBV20-1 and TRBJ1-6; 7 nucleotides match TRBD1. The CDR3 totals 16 residues. The V gene's germline CDR1 is DFQATT and CDR2 SNEGSKA (reference sequence).

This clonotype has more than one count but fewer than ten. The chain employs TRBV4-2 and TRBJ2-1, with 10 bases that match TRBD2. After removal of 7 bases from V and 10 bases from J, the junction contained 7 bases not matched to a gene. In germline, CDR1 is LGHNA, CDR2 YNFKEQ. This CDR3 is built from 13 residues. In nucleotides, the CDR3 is TGTGCCAGCAAACTCGGACTAGCGGACGAGCAGTTCTTC. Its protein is CASKLGLADEQFF.